This T cell receptor beta chain was recorded in a study of response to subunit inactivated influenza vaccine. General study results and limits: There was a suggestion from the authors that each seasonal influenza vaccination recruits few new T cells.

TCRdb analysed the RT-PCR reads with MiXCR anew, one entry per CDR3 protein. Among about 540,000 distinct CDR3 sequences listed, approximately 24% were seen once. On this clonotype itself: Its cognate antigen is unknown.

This same sample was also part of a study on T cells expressing NK-cell markers. This second study notes: Libraries used 5'RACE template switching adding universal primer site and UMIs. Sorted CD3+CD56+NKG2C+, CD3+CD56+NKG2C- and CD3+CD56-NKG2C+ T cells supplied TCR beta repertoires. NKG2C+ dominant clonotype frequencies in six donors were roughly 1.0-7.0% of CD8+ T cells.

The sample was CD4+ T cells sorted from PBMCs, taken roughly 12 days after vaccination. This receptor was identified in a man aged 50-60 years who received an inactivated influenza vaccine.

The CDR3 here is CASSQGSGEAFF. The CDR3 DNA reads TGTGCCAGCAGCCAAGGTTCAGGGGAAGCTTTCTTT. The rearrangement links TRBV3-1 to TRBJ1-1, with D tentatively TRBD1 (5 bases). The length of the CDR3 is 12 residues. Germline-derived CDR1 and CDR2 are LGHDT and YNNKEL (reference sequence). Trimming left V 1 base short and J 8 bases short, with 8 bases between.